This T cell receptor (beta chain) appears in the sequencing data of a study of PD-1 blockade in classical Hodgkin lymphoma. Study-wide points: The study found complete responders had baseline diversity similar to newly diagnosed patients. The authors have not defined what causes the repertoire differences, possibly disease activity or prior therapy. TCR diversity at baseline was reported to be reduced in newly diagnosed patients relative to healthy donors.

The data were produced by immunoSEQ multiplex PCR, yet TCRdb's version contains in-frame clones alone and is incomplete. The table has 53,000 or so clones, 81% seen once. Autologous stem cell transplantation was followed by relapse in every patient, and brentuximab vedotin exposure varied. Reported best responses ranged across complete response, partial response or progressive disease. This clone came up once. What it binds is not known. The sequence came from a human donor with classical Hodgkin lymphoma. The sequenced sample was peripheral blood mononuclear cells (PBMCs), obtained at baseline.

The CDR3 DNA sequence: TGTGCCAGCAGCTTAGTCCCTTTGACAGGGGGCAAATCGGACACTGAAGCTTTCTTT. Protein product: CASSLVPLTGGKSDTEAFF. The chain employs TRBV7-9 and TRBJ1-1, with 10 bases identical to TRBD1. Germline CDR1 SEHNR, CDR2 FQNEAQ (reference sequence). The J segment lost 3 bases and the V segment lost 1 base, leaving 14 bases of the junction unmatched. This CDR3 region has 19 residues.